Described below is a single T cell receptor (beta chain) sequence and its context. The antigen is undetermined. The data are from a study of T cell repertoires in cytomegalovirus infection. A single record per CDR3 protein comes from TCRdb applying MiXCR to the reads. The sample has hundreds of thousands of distinct CDR3 sequences, 30% to 35% seen once; the top ten hold 9.5% to 15%. CDR1 MDHEN and CDR2 SYDVKM come from the germline V gene. The CDR3 runs 16 residues. With 4 bases removed from V and 3 bases from J, the gap between germline ends came to 17 bases. This TCR derives from a human donor in good health (CMV status not recorded). Some clones in this sample may be carry-over from other donors' samples. V and J are TRBV28 and TRBJ2-3; D is possibly TRBD1 or TRBD2 (6 bases each). The source material was cultured CD8+ T cells from PBMCs, sampled from culture after CMV antigen stimulation. The CDR3 region has the DNA TGTGCCAGCAGTTACCTGCTGGGGGGCGGAACAGATACGCAGTATTTT. Translating it yields CASSYLLGGGTDTQYF.